Each of the 5 T cell receptor beta chains below was sequenced from the same sample in a study of molecular identifiers for immune sequencing clone quantification. MiXCR was run by TCRdb on the PCR reads, yielding one entry per CDR3 protein. Found here are roughly 320,000 distinct CDR3 sequences, over 20% of them singletons; the top ten hold under 0.95%. What was sequenced was naive CD8+ T cells from blood, with Jurkat cell RNA spiked in. Documented subset: FACS-sorted CD8+CD4-CCR7+CD45RA+ naive T cells. The receptors come from a human donor in good health. Some libraries in this study had Jurkat cell RNA spiked in.

This clonotype was observed once. The chain combines TRBV12-3 or TRBV12-4 with TRBJ2-6; the D gene is possibly TRBD2 (5 bases). Trimming pared 5 bases from V and 0 bases from J, leaving 11 bases between. The CDR3 contains 16 residues. The CDR3: CASSLSRGSGANVLTF. The CDR3 nucleotides are TGTGCCAGCAGTCTCTCACGGGGCTCTGGGGCCAACGTCCTGACTTTC.

This clonotype has ten or more counts. The CDR3 region has the DNA TGTGCCAGCAGCTCCTCGGCCCTAGGAGATACGCAGTATTTT. This translates into CASSSSALGDTQYF. The chain joins TRBV7-2 to TRBJ2-3; D gene ambiguous. Germline loops: CDR1 SGHTA, CDR2 FQGNSA. Deletions cut 4 bases from V and 5 bases from J, with 13 bases between. This CDR3 has 14 residues.

The table lists this clonotype with a few counts. The chain recombines TRBV7-9 with TRBJ2-3; unclear D gene. There are 14 residues in the CDR3. Germline V gene sequence: CDR1 SEHNR, CDR2 FQNEAQ (reference sequence). Deletions cut 5 bases from V and 4 bases from J, with 13 bases between. CDR3 in amino acids: CASSDRPPPDTQYF. CDR3 nucleotides: TGTGCCAGCAGCGACCGCCCCCCCCCAGATACGCAGTATTTT.

This chain connects TRBV30 to TRBJ2-3; TRBD2 might be the D (5 bases). The CDR3 runs to 14 residues. V was shortened by 1 base and J by 3 bases, with 11 bases between the two germline ends. Looked up from germline, CDR1 is GTSNPN and CDR2 is SVGIG (reference sequence). CDR3: CAWSEELGTDTQYF. In nucleotides, the CDR3 is TGTGCCTGGAGTGAGGAACTAGGGACAGATACGCAGTATTTT. The whole variable domain, filled in from reference TRBV30 and TRBJ2-3, reads SQTIHQWPATLVQPVGSPLSLECTVEGTSNPNLYWYRQAAGRGLQLLFYSVGIGQISSEVPQNLSASRPQDRQFILSSKKLLLSDSGFYLCAWSEELGTDTQYFGPGTRLTVL.

This clonotype appeared once. The CDR3 reads CSATGTSGPSPQETQYF. For the CDR3, the DNA is TGCAGTGCTACCGGGACTAGCGGGCCTTCGCCCCAAGAGACCCAGTACTTC. The chain is built from TRBV20-1 and TRBJ2-5; the match to TRBD2 covers 12 bases. Germline V gene lookup returns CDR1 DFQATT and CDR2 SNEGSKA (reference sequence). This CDR3 spans 17 amino acids. J gave up 1 base and V 4 bases, and 10 bases lay outside the gene matches.